The present T cell receptor beta chain was sequenced within a study of CD8+ T cells in alopecia areata. Background on the study: Administration of oral tofacitinib to treated patients was at 5 to 10 mg twice daily.

Unmatched junction bases numbered 9, after V lost 6 bases and J lost 3 bases. Germline-derived CDR1 and CDR2 are WSHSY and SAAADI. The CDR3 is 15 amino acids. It was cDNA, reverse transcribed from extracted RNA, that served as the sequencing template. Measured with immunoSEQ multiplex PCR; TCRdb has only the in-frame clones, and not every one. Of 5,500 to 6,000 clones in the sample, 50% to 75% are singletons; the top ten hold over 11%. Lesional scalp punch biopsies and peripheral blood came from alopecia areata patients. A note on this clone: The antigen remains unidentified.

Overall study findings and caveats: Sharing of TCR sequences between patients (possibly for HLA-related reasons) was less clear than in mice.

The sequencing input was skin. This clonotype was sampled from a human donor with alopecia areata. This rearrangement joins TRBV10-2 to TRBJ2-7; 9 bases map to TRBD2. CDR3 residues: CASRGGAGGYYEQYF. Written as DNA, the CDR3 is TGCGCCAGCAGGGGGGGGGCGGGAGGGTACTACGAGCAGTACTTC.